This T cell receptor beta chain is drawn from a study of T cells in Graves' hyperthyroidism and ophthalmopathy. Whole-study context: Staff took peripheral blood when the initial diagnosis was made, before any treatment began.

RNA transcripts were the template for amplifying TCR beta CDR3 regions. Initially, a first-round RT-PCR of the TCR CDR3 employed the HTBI primer set. MiXCR, applied by TCRdb to the multiplex PCR reads, yields one record per CDR3 protein. The sample lists approximately 520,000 distinct CDR3 sequences, around 22% occurring once. Study outcomes and limitations: Ophthalmopathy was identified by the model a median around 5.9 months ahead of onset. In the blood, most expanded thyroid clonotypes above 0.001 appeared as well.

Note on this clonotype: Its antigen is not known.

Source material: blood. The clonotype was recovered from a woman aged 25 to 39 with Graves' ophthalmopathy.

The CDR3 DNA reads TGTGCCAGCAGTTACCGCCTGGGGGAAGACCCCTATGGCTACACCTTC. Its protein product is CASSYRLGEDPYGYTF. This chain joins TRBV6-2 or TRBV6-3 and TRBJ1-2; a possible D gene is TRBD1 (5 bases). V was clipped by 2 bases and J by 4 bases, with 17 bases between them. CDR1 is MNHEY, CDR2 SVGEGT, per germline. The CDR3 is 16 amino acids.